These 15 T cell receptor beta chains came from one sample sequenced in a study of T-cell memory formation after mild COVID-19. TCRdb processed the 5' RACE reads anew with MiXCR; each CDR3 protein has one entry. The sample holds 200,000 or so distinct CDR3 sequences, 15% to 20% seen once. The sample consisted of PBMCs or a T cell subset sorted from them (not recorded which). Source of these receptors: an adult woman who had mild COVID-19 (a few samples of this study predate the infection). Cell type and time point are not known.

The chain employs TRBV2 and TRBJ1-2; no definite D call. Germline V lookup: CDR1 SNHLY, CDR2 FYNNEI. V was clipped by 4 bases and J by 6 bases, with 12 bases between them. The CDR3 has 13 residues. CDR3 DNA sequence: TGTGCCAGCAGTGTCCGGGAAAGACATGGCTACACCTTC. Translating it yields CASSVRERHGYTF.

J is TRBJ2-1 and V is TRBV15; 9 positions agree with TRBD1. Unmatched junction bases numbered 14, after V lost 8 bases and J lost 0 bases. The CDR3 length is 18 residues. CDR1 is LNHNV and CDR2 is YYDKDF in the germline V gene (reference sequence). The CDR3 spells CATQSGQGMRVSYNEQFF. The CDR3 DNA follows: TGTGCCACCCAAAGTGGACAGGGGATGAGGGTCTCCTACAATGAGCAGTTCTTC.

This clonotype was recorded a few times. This sequence joins TRBV20-1 and TRBJ1-1; possible D gene TRBD1, 6 bases. Trimming shortened V by 5 bases and J by 1 base, and 8 bases separated the two germline ends. The CDR3 covers 12 residues. Germline lookup yields CDR1 DFQATT and CDR2 SNEGSKA (reference sequence). CDR3 bases: TGCAGTGCTGTAGGGGGGAACACTGAAGCTTTCTTT. It encodes CSAVGGNTEAFF.

V gene TRBV7-6 combines with J gene TRBJ2-1; 9 nucleotides match TRBD2. The CDR3 is made up of 16 amino acids. CDR1 is SGHVS, CDR2 FNYEAQ, per germline. V lost 7 bases and J lost 7; bases outside the gene matches: 14. The CDR3 region is CASTQGPSGVDNEQFF. The CDR3, as DNA: TGTGCCAGCACCCAGGGGCCTAGCGGGGTAGATAATGAGCAGTTCTTC.

This clonotype occurred a few times. The chain couples TRBV29-1 to TRBJ2-7; a weak D match, TRBD2 (5 bases). This CDR3 region has 12 residues. Looked up from germline, CDR1 is SQVTM and CDR2 is ANQGSEA. V lost 4 bases to trimming and J lost 3 bases, with 10 bases between them. The CDR3 DNA follows: TGCAGCGTTGTCGGGGAGTTCTACGAGCAGTACTTC. It is translated as CSVVGEFYEQYF.

The chain couples TRBV24-1 to TRBJ2-3; D may be TRBD2 (6 bases). Germline loops: CDR1 KGHDR, CDR2 SFDVKD. V lost 10 bases, J lost 9 bases, and 16 bases lay in between. The CDR3 consists of 12 residues. The CDR3 protein is CATLASGGTQYF. In DNA form, the CDR3 reads TGTGCCACTCTTGCCAGTGGAGGGACGCAGTATTTT.

The table lists this clonotype with a few counts. The rearrangement uses TRBV9 and TRBJ1-1; a possible D gene is TRBD1 (6 bases). CDR1 is SGDLS and CDR2 is YYNGEE in the germline V gene. The CDR3 has 15 amino acids. V was shortened by 3 bases and J by 5 bases, with 17 bases between the two germline ends. The CDR3 spells CASSGPQGGGTEAFF. The CDR3, as DNA: TGTGCCAGCAGCGGCCCTCAAGGGGGGGGGACTGAAGCTTTCTTT.

The table lists this clonotype with a few counts. The chain joins TRBV5-1 to TRBJ1-3; a possible D gene is TRBD1 (6 bases). The CDR3 covers 15 residues. Trimming took off 10 bases at V and 0 bases at J, with 17 bases between the two ends. CDR1 and CDR2 (germline): SGHRS, YFSETQ. The CDR3 DNA is TGCGCCTCCGGAGTGGACAGCAGCTCTGGAAACACCATATATTTT. Its protein is CASGVDSSSGNTIYF. The whole variable domain, filled in from reference TRBV5-1 and TRBJ1-3, reads KAGVTQTPRYLIKTRGQQVTLSCSPISGHRSVSWYQQTPGQGLQFLFEYFSETQRNKGNFPGRFSGRQFSNSRSEMNVSTLELGDSALYLCASGVDSSSGNTIYFGEGSWLTVV.

The chain carries TRBV5-6 and TRBJ1-2, with D unresolved. CDR1 is SGHDT, CDR2 YYEEEE, per germline. This CDR3 contains 13 residues. Trimming took 2 bases from V and 4 from J, leaving 9 bases between them. The CDR3 protein is CASSFDDFYGYTF. The CDR3 DNA follows: TGTGCCAGCAGCTTTGATGACTTCTATGGCTACACCTTC.

The chain employs TRBV5-1 and TRBJ2-2, with 8 nucleotides matching TRBD1. This CDR3 has 15 amino acids. With V trimmed by 4 bases and J by 5 bases, 7 bases remained unmatched. Germline-derived CDR1 and CDR2 are SGHRS and YFSETQ. The CDR3 reads CASSPPQGATGELFF. CDR3 DNA sequence: TGCGCCAGCAGCCCACCGCAGGGGGCAACCGGGGAGCTGTTTTTT.

The J gene is TRBJ1-2, the V gene TRBV2, with D possibly being TRBD1 (5 bases). Germline V gene data show CDR1 as SNHLY and CDR2 as FYNNEI. The CDR3 is 11 amino acids. Trimming cost V 4 bases and J 12 bases, with 12 bases left between them. The CDR3 nucleotides are TGTGCCAGCAGTGTGGGGCAGACCCACACCTTC. It yields the protein CASSVGQTHTF. The full variable domain, its missing parts supplied by reference TRBV2 and TRBJ1-2, is EPEVTQTPSHQVTQMGQEVILRCVPISNHLYFYWYRQILGQKVEFLVSFYNNEISEKSEIFDDQFSVERPDGSNFTLKIRSTKLEDSAMYFCASSVGQTHTFGSGTRLTVV.

This clonotype has more than one count but fewer than ten. The V call is TRBV3-1, the J call TRBJ2-7; a weak D match, TRBD1 (5 bases). This CDR3 is 11 amino acids long. V was trimmed by 4 bases and J by 5 bases, leaving 6 bases between them. CDR1 and CDR2 from the germline V gene are LGHDT and YNNKEL (reference sequence). CDR3 amino acids: CASSRTNEQYF. For the CDR3, the DNA is TGTGCCAGCAGCCGGACAAACGAGCAGTACTTC.

This clonotype occurred a few times. The gene calls are TRBV14 and TRBJ2-1; possibly TRBD1 or TRBD2 for D (5 bases each). V shed 5 bases and J shed 10 bases, with 15 bases lying between them. There are 13 residues in the CDR3. CDR1 and CDR2 from the germline V gene are SGHDN and FVKESK. DNA of the CDR3: TGTGCCAGCAGCAGCAGGGAGCAAAGGGAGCAGTTCTTC. Protein: CASSSREQREQFF. Looking up the rest from reference TRBV14 and TRBJ2-1 gives the full variable domain: EAGVTQFPSHSVIEKGQTVTLRCDPISGHDNLYWYRRVMGKEIKFLLHFVKESKQDESGMPNNRFLAERTGGTYSTLKVQPAELEDSGVYFCASSSREQREQFFGPGTRLTVL.

J is TRBJ2-7 and V is TRBV10-3; 7 nucleotides match TRBD1. The CDR3 contains 14 residues. Per germline, CDR1 ENHRY and CDR2 SYGVKD. Trimming cost V 4 bases and J 2 bases; bases outside gene matches: 5. The DNA for the CDR3 is TGTGCCATCAGTGGGGCCGGGACAGCCTACGAGCAGTACTTC. Translating gives CAISGAGTAYEQYF.

This chain joins TRBV2 and TRBJ2-7; 8 bases are a match to TRBD1. This CDR3 contains 15 residues. Germline V gene lookup returns CDR1 SNHLY and CDR2 FYNNEI. V shed 1 base and J 3 bases; nucleotides not matched to a gene: 5. The CDR3 DNA reads TGTGCCAGCAGTGAAGGGCAGGGGGCCTTCTACGAGCAGTACTTC. This sequence encodes CASSEGQGAFYEQYF.